This TCR beta chain was obtained from a study of CD8+ T cells in alopecia areata (dated by TCRdb to between 2017 and 2018). Background on the whole study: The study used high-throughput TCRbeta sequencing to examine T cell clonal expansion in alopecia areata, in both the C3H/HeJ mouse model and human patients. Scalp tissue and sorted CD4+ and CD8+ peripheral blood T cells from patchy and totalis/universalis alopecia areata patients and from healthy controls were covered by human TCRbeta sequencing. TCRbeta CDR3 regions were amplified by immunoSEQ multiplex PCR using 35 Vbeta forward and 13 Jbeta reverse primers. RNA came from the PAXgene miRNA kit for fixed scalp, the miRNeasy kit for PBMCs, and the RNeasy kit for mouse skin. Clonality in the scalp was compared among normal scalp (n=4), patchy alopecia areata scalp (n=8), and alopecia totalis/universalis scalp (n=8).

PBMCs were isolated by density centrifugation and stained for CD3, CD4 and CD8, after which CD4+ and CD8+ T cells were sorted on a FACSAria. Unaffected controls provided scalp biopsies and blood samples. Library prep was done by the immunoSEQ multiplex PCR assay. To provide template for TCR sequencing, every sample had RNA extracted and reverse transcribed into cDNA. SuperScript III was used to make first-strand cDNA, primed with a 2:1 mix of oligo-dT and random hexamers. A synthetic immune receptor repertoire was used to assess amplification bias, and residual bias was removed computationally. The paper's data handling went like this. Raw reads were preprocessed for error removal, and CDR3 was defined according to IMGT conventions as running from the conserved cysteine to phenylalanine. Clonality was computed by normalizing Shannon entropy by log2 of the number of productive unique TCRs and subtracting the result from 1. CD4 or CD8 identity of scalp clones was inferred by cross-referencing scalp TCRbeta sequences with sorted blood CD4 and CD8 repertoires. Entries here come from immuneACCESS through TCRdb and include only in-frame sequences with V and J called. Some clones fail to appear in such tables; in the studies checked, an unresolved V gene covers under half of the shortfall, and the cause of the remainder is unknown. The V and J calls and the clone size are those of that table, but D and trimming were determined from the DNA. For this sample the table gives about 150,000 clones, of which around 62% were detected only once. The top ten clones comprise 36% of the sample.

What the research found in general, with its limitations: Compared with normal scalp, lesional scalp had higher clonality and more expanded CD8+ clones, particularly in alopecia totalis/universalis, a pattern that suggests antigenic drive. TCR sequences shared between patients were less clear than in mice, possibly partly because of HLA diversity in the patient population. Unlike mouse skin, where gammadelta T cells dominate, normal human skin contains resident alphabeta T cells that get sequenced too, which complicates analysis of the scalp TCR repertoire.

With regard to this clone: Its antigen is not yet known. Relative to the germline gene, one junction end is altered; a read error may explain this.

Taken from the germline V gene (reference sequence), the CDR1 and CDR2 loops are PRHDT and FYEKMQ. Spanning cysteine to phenylalanine, the CDR3 consists of 14 amino acids. Only CDR3 DNA is held: 42 bases, read in frame from base 1. This clonotype was sampled from a human donor in good health. The chain uses TRBV13 and TRBJ2-7, and 8 junction bases match TRBD2. Sequenced input: CD8+ T cells sorted from blood. CDR3 protein: CASSLFGDLKGLGF. The DNA sequence is given as TGTGCCAGCAGCTTATTTGGAGATCTCAAGGGACTAGGTTTC.